This T cell receptor (beta chain) was obtained from a study of T cell responses to AZD1222 COVID-19 vaccine. Broader study findings: Nearly half of the spike-specific TCRs reportedly recognize variant regions that carry no mutations. Distributed over spike, vaccine-associated CD4 TCRs predominated at 160-218 and 743-854.

The CDR3 extends over 14 amino acids. J lost 4 bases, V lost 5 bases, and 7 bases had no gene match. Germline CDR1 and CDR2: SGHTA and FQGNSA. Profiled with immunoSEQ multiplex PCR; TCRdb holds only in-frame clones, not every one. The sample has 95,000 to 110,000 clones; 90% are singletons. In regard to this clone: Its cognate antigen is unknown.

J is TRBJ1-2 and V is TRBV7-2; 7 bases fit TRBD1. The starting material was peripheral blood, obtained on day 0 of AZD1222 vaccination. The TCR originated in an adult in good health. The CDR3 reads CASSPGQIIYGYTF. Written as DNA, the CDR3 is TGTGCCAGCAGCCCGGGACAGATCATCTATGGCTACACCTTC.